A single sample gave rise to the 25 T cell receptor beta chains below, sequenced in a study of T cells in Graves' hyperthyroidism and ophthalmopathy. There were TCR beta CDR3 regions amplified from RNA transcripts. Researchers ran a first-round RT-PCR on the TCR CDR3 using the HTBI primer set. TCRdb re-derived calls from the multiplex PCR reads in MiXCR, one entry per CDR3 protein. The repertoire has 400,000 or so distinct CDR3 sequences, around 15% of them found once; the top ten carry 28%. Sequences were obtained from blood. The receptor source for this set is a man aged 45-60 years with Graves' ophthalmopathy.

Concerning this clonotype: The junction does not match germline at one end; this may be a read error. The rearrangement joins TRBV5-5 to TRBJ2-1; possible D gene TRBD2, 5 bases. This CDR3 comprises 16 residues. Germline loops: CDR1 SGHKS, CDR2 YYEKEE (reference sequence). The CDR3 spells CASSFRRGSKVNEQFF. Written as DNA, the CDR3 is TGCGCCAGCAGCTTCAGGAGAGGGTCCAAAGTAAATGAGCAGTTCTTC.

The table lists this clonotype with many counts. J is TRBJ2-1 and V is TRBV20-1; D is possibly TRBD2 (6 bases). The CDR3 totals 15 residues. V was pared by 0 bases and J by 5 bases, with 14 bases between. From germline, CDR1 is DFQATT and CDR2 SNEGSKA (reference sequence). The CDR3 DNA is TGCAGTGCTAGAGATGGGGCTAGCGCCAACAATGAGCAGTTCTTC. Translation: CSARDGASANNEQFF.

This clonotype has a handful of counts. The V call is TRBV7-9, the J call TRBJ2-5, with D tentatively TRBD1 (5 bases). The CDR3 is 14 residues long. The V end was cut by 6 bases, the J end by 9 bases, with 20 bases between. Germline CDR1 reads SEHNR; CDR2 reads FQNEAQ (reference sequence). CDR3 region: CASSQLGRVLSQYF. The CDR3 DNA reads as TGTGCCAGCAGTCAGCTCGGCAGGGTATTATCCCAGTACTTC. The full variable domain, in which reference TRBV7-9 and TRBJ2-5 provide the parts outside the CDR3, is DTGVSQNPRHKITKRGQNVTFRCDPISEHNRLYWYRQTLGQGPEFLTYFQNEAQLEKSRLLSDRFSAERPKGSFSTLEIQRTEQGDSAMYLCASSQLGRVLSQYFGPGTRLLVL.

This clonotype was counted many times. The chain employs TRBV2 and TRBJ2-1, with TRBD1 matching over 7 bases. Germline CDR1 SNHLY, CDR2 FYNNEI. Trimming at V came to 6 bases and at J to 4 bases, leaving 9 bases not matched to a gene. The CDR3 length is 15 residues. The CDR3 DNA sequence: TGTGCCAGCAGCTACAGGGGCCAATTTTACAATGAGCAGTTCTTC. Its translation: CASSYRGQFYNEQFF. Full variable domain (rest looked up from reference TRBV2 and TRBJ2-1): EPEVTQTPSHQVTQMGQEVILRCVPISNHLYFYWYRQILGQKVEFLVSFYNNEISEKSEIFDDQFSVERPDGSNFTLKIRSTKLEDSAMYFCASSYRGQFYNEQFFGPGTRLTVL.

The chain links TRBV28 to TRBJ2-3, with a weak D call TRBD2 (5 bases). Trimming shortened V by 7 bases and J by 1 base, and 9 bases separated the two germline ends. The CDR3 has 13 residues. Germline CDR1 reads MDHEN; CDR2 reads SYDVKM. In nucleotides, the CDR3 is TGTGCCAGCATGTGGGGAGGCACAGATACGCAGTATTTT. Its translation: CASMWGGTDTQYF.

This clonotype appeared many times. The chain couples TRBV29-1 to TRBJ2-1, with no clear D. The germline gives CDR1 SQVTM, CDR2 ANQGSEA. The CDR3 has 11 amino acids. Deletions cut 2 bases from V and 5 bases from J, with 4 bases between. The CDR3 sequence: CSVEKNNEQFF. Written as DNA, the CDR3 is TGCAGCGTTGAAAAGAACAATGAGCAGTTCTTC.

The rearrangement links TRBV6-1 to TRBJ2-3; possibly TRBD1 or TRBD2 for D (5 bases each). CDR1 and CDR2 (germline): MNHNS, SASEGT. Trimming took 10 bases from V and 6 from J, leaving 17 bases between them. CDR3 length: 13 amino acids. CDR3 sequence (DNA): TGTGCCACCTTGACAGACAAGCGGGATACGCAGTATTTT. Its translation is CATLTDKRDTQYF.

In its sample, this clonotype was seen many times. This chain uses TRBV7-3 with TRBJ1-1, with 7 bases aligning to TRBD1. Germline CDR1 and CDR2: SGHTA and FQGTGA. This CDR3 comprises 14 residues. With V trimmed by 4 bases and J by 4 bases, 6 bases remained unmatched. The CDR3 loop reads CASSSDREGTEAFF. CDR3 DNA sequence: TGTGCCAGCAGCTCCGACAGGGAAGGCACTGAAGCTTTCTTT.

This chain connects TRBV12-3 or TRBV12-4 to TRBJ2-1; 14 bases are a match to TRBD2. V shed 5 bases, J shed 9 bases, and the junction held 6 bases outside the gene matches. The CDR3 has 15 residues. CDR3: CASSPGLAGGGEQFF. The CDR3 nucleotides read TGTGCCAGCAGTCCCGGACTAGCGGGAGGTGGTGAGCAGTTCTTC.

The chain has TRBV25-1 and TRBJ2-1; D call uncertain. The CDR3 runs 16 residues. V gave up 3 bases and J gave up 0 bases, with 12 bases separating them. Germline V CDR1 and CDR2: MGHDK, SYGVNS. For the CDR3, the DNA is TGTGCCAGCAGTGATCCAAGGCCAGGCTCCTACAATGAGCAGTTCTTC. Translated, it gives CASSDPRPGSYNEQFF.

The chain has TRBV19 and TRBJ1-5; D is uncertain. Trimming pared 6 bases from V and 5 bases from J, leaving 11 bases between. This CDR3 spans 13 amino acids. Germline loops: CDR1 LNHDA, CDR2 SQIVND (reference sequence). This chain's CDR3 is CASRLPGDQPQHF. CDR3 coding DNA: TGTGCCAGTAGACTTCCCGGGGATCAGCCCCAGCATTTT.

This clonotype was counted a few times. The chain uses TRBV7-9 and TRBJ1-2; D uncertain. The germline V and J ends were trimmed by 2 bases and 5 bases, with 12 bases remaining between them. The CDR3 is made up of 14 amino acids. CDR1 is SEHNR and CDR2 is FQNEAQ in the germline V gene (reference sequence). The CDR3 DNA is TGTGCCAGCAGCTTACGCGGGGAGCGGTATGGCTACACCTTC. Its protein product is CASSLRGERYGYTF.

The sample holds many counts of this clonotype. For the CDR3, the DNA is TGTGCCAGCAGTCAGACAGAGGATACGCAGTATTTT. It encodes CASSQTEDTQYF. The chain couples TRBV2 to TRBJ2-3, with D tentatively TRBD1 (5 bases). The V and J ends lost 5 bases and 6 bases respectively, with 9 bases between them. The CDR3 has 12 amino acids. Germline CDR1 is SNHLY and CDR2 is FYNNEI.

This clonotype was counted many times. The chain couples TRBV11-2 to TRBJ1-3, with 9 bases aligning to TRBD1. V lost 5 bases and J lost 2; bases outside the gene matches: 4. The CDR3 is 15 amino acids. Germline loops: CDR1 SGHAT, CDR2 FQNNGV. CDR3 nucleotides: TGTGCCAGCAGCGGACAGGGGTGGACTGGAAACACCATATATTTT. As protein: CASSGQGWTGNTIYF. The entire variable domain, with the rest obtained from reference TRBV11-2 and TRBJ1-3, is as follows: EAGVAQSPRYKIIEKRQSVAFWCNPISGHATLYWYQQILGQGPKLLIQFQNNGVVDDSQLPKDRFSAERLKGVDSTLKIQPAKLEDSAVYLCASSGQGWTGNTIYFGEGSWLTVV.

This clonotype occurred a few times. The gene calls are TRBV10-3 and TRBJ1-2; D may be TRBD1 (6 bases). Germline V lookup: CDR1 ENHRY, CDR2 SYGVKD. This CDR3 comprises 13 residues. V was cut by 11 bases and J by 7 bases, with 20 bases left in between. CDR3 region: CASGVGGSGGYTF. DNA of the CDR3: TGTGCCTCCGGGGTCGGGGGCTCGGGTGGCTACACCTTC.

This clonotype was observed at least ten times. The rearrangement links TRBV7-9 to TRBJ2-2; 8 bases are shared with TRBD2. Germline V CDR1 and CDR2: SEHNR, FQNEAQ (reference sequence). Unmatched junction bases numbered 6, after V lost 5 bases and J lost 1 base. This CDR3 has 16 amino acids. The CDR3 DNA reads TGTGCCAGCAGCCCGATGGGACTAGAGAACACCGGGGAGCTGTTTTTT. It is translated as CASSPMGLENTGELFF.

This clonotype was seen at least ten times. The chain combines TRBV20-1 with TRBJ2-1; 15 bases are shared with TRBD2. The CDR3 runs to 18 residues. With 5 bases clipped from V and 4 bases from J, the junction kept 12 bases outside the gene matches. Germline V gives CDR1 DFQATT, CDR2 SNEGSKA (reference sequence). CDR3 in DNA: TGCAGTGCTCATCGGGGACTAGCGGGAGGTGGGGGATACAATGAGCAGTTCTTC. As protein: CSAHRGLAGGGGYNEQFF.

This clonotype showed up just a few times. The junction does not match germline at one end; this may be a read error. This chain connects TRBV5-1 to TRBJ2-7; the D gene is possibly TRBD2 (6 bases). Germline-derived CDR1 and CDR2 are SGHRS and YFSETQ. The CDR3 is 16 amino acids. As DNA, the CDR3 is TGCGCCAGCAGGTTGGGCGGGACCCGAGAGAGAGACGAGCAGTACTTC. The encoded protein is CASRLGGTRERDEQYF.

This clonotype has just a few counts. CDR3 bases: TGTGCCAGCGGAGGGACAGCAATGAACACTGAAGCTTTCTTT. Amino acid sequence: CASGGTAMNTEAFF. This chain connects TRBV7-9 to TRBJ1-1, with 7 bases fitting TRBD1. Germline CDR1 SEHNR, CDR2 FQNEAQ (reference sequence). The CDR3 spans 14 residues. The V and J ends lost 8 bases and 0 bases, in that order; junction bases with no gene match: 6.

This clonotype was observed a few times. V and J are TRBV25-1 and TRBJ2-3, with D unclear. The CDR3 extends over 15 amino acids. V lost 3 bases and J lost 0, with 10 bases in between. The germline CDR1 and CDR2 sequences are MGHDK and SYGVNS. CDR3 residues: CASSDPASSTDTQYF. The CDR3 DNA reads as TGTGCCAGCAGTGATCCAGCGTCTAGCACAGATACGCAGTATTTT.

This clonotype appeared many times. This rearrangement joins TRBV20-1 to TRBJ2-5, with 11 bases that match TRBD2. Per germline, CDR1 DFQATT and CDR2 SNEGSKA (reference sequence). The V and J ends lost 0 bases and 9 bases, in that order; junction bases with no gene match: 9. CDR3 size: 15 residues. Here the CDR3 reads CSARELAGGPGAQYF. In DNA, the CDR3 is TGCAGTGCTAGAGAGCTAGCGGGAGGCCCCGGGGCCCAGTACTTC.

This clonotype was counted at least ten times. This chain uses TRBV30 with TRBJ2-7; possibly TRBD1 or TRBD2 for D (5 bases each). Germline V lookup: CDR1 GTSNPN, CDR2 SVGIG (reference sequence). CDR3 length: 15 residues. V was trimmed by 3 bases and J by 7 bases, leaving 22 bases between them. Here the CDR3 DNA reads TGTGCCTGGAGGGCGGCAGCAAGGGGCCCGGGAGAGCAGTACTTC. Translated, it gives CAWRAAARGPGEQYF.

This clonotype has a count of ten or more. This sequence joins TRBV7-2 and TRBJ2-7; D call uncertain. The CDR3 runs to 13 residues. Germline V gene lookup returns CDR1 SGHTA and CDR2 FQGNSA. The V end lost 5 bases, the J end lost 2 bases, and 10 bases lay between the germline ends. This chain's CDR3 is CASSPLTAYEQYF. The CDR3 DNA follows: TGTGCCAGCAGCCCACTTACAGCCTACGAGCAGTACTTC.

This clonotype was counted between two and nine times. V usage is TRBV19 and J usage is TRBJ1-1; D is ambiguous. The CDR3 is made up of 14 amino acids. The germline V gene encodes CDR1 LNHDA and CDR2 SQIVND (reference sequence). In DNA, the CDR3 is TGTGCGTCAAGGCTAAATGATGGAAACACTGAAGCTTTCTTT. Its translation is CASRLNDGNTEAFF.

Ten or more counts support this clonotype. The chain combines TRBV18 with TRBJ1-2; 7 bases agree with TRBD1. This CDR3 has 13 amino acids. The ends lost 6 bases at V and 4 bases at J; junction bases unmatched: 5. CDR1 KGHSH and CDR2 LQKENI come from the germline V gene. The CDR3 DNA sequence: TGTGCCAGCTCGGTGGGACAGTCCTATGGCTACACCTTC. This encodes CASSVGQSYGYTF. The entire variable domain, with the rest obtained from reference TRBV18 and TRBJ1-2, is as follows: NAGVMQNPRHLVRRRGQEARLRCSPMKGHSHVYWYRQLPEEGLKFMVYLQKENIIDESGMPKERFSAEFPKEGPSILRIQQVVRGDSAAYFCASSVGQSYGYTFGSGTRLTVV.